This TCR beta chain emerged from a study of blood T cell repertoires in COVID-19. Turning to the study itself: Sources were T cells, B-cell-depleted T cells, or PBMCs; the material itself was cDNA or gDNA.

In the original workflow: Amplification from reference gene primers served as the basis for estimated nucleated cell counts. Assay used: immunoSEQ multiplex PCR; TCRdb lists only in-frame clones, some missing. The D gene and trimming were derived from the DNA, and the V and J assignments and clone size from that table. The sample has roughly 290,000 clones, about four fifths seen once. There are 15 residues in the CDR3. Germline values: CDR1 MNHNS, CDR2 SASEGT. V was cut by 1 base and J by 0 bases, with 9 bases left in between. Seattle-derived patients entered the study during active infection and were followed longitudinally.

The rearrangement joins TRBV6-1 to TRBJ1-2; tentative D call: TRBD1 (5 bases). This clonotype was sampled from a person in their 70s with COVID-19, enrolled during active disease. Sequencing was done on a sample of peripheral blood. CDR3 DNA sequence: TGTGCCAGCAGTGAAGTGGAGGGGTCTAACTATGGCTACACCTTC. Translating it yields CASSEVEGSNYGYTF.